This note documents a single T cell receptor beta chain sequence. Primers for the PCR totalled 60 Vbeta and 13 Jbeta. Profiling relied on immunoSEQ multiplex PCR, and the TCRdb table lists in-frame clones only, not all of them. Among 150,000 to 200,000 clones listed, approximately 77% were seen once. These data come from a study of cytomegalovirus exposure and HLA in healthy donors. The sequenced material came from PBMCs. This clonotype originated in a male donor in good health and CMV-seropositive.

CDR3 nucleotides: TGCAGCGTTGAAAAGGTAGACAGGCTCTCTGGAAACACCATATATTTT. Residues: CSVEKVDRLSGNTIYF. This sequence joins TRBV29-1 and TRBJ1-3, with D perhaps matching TRBD1 (6 bases). The germline gives CDR1 SQVTM, CDR2 ANQGSEA. V lost 2 bases, J lost 0 bases, and 14 bases lay in between. This CDR3 is built from 16 residues.